These T cell receptor beta chains were read from a single sample in a study of low-dose radiotherapy and immunotherapy resistance in tumors. TCRdb called the reads again in MiXCR, with one record for every CDR3 protein. The sample has about 30,000 distinct CDR3 sequences; approximately 54% are singletons. The sequencing used PBMCs, collected after low-dose radiotherapy plus immunotherapy. These receptors all stem from a male donor with gallbladder cancer. Both conserved end residues are trimmed from each CDR3. A row's size may be missing; if present it is once, few, many or a size class.

clone_size | j_call | v_call | cdr3_aa
many | TRBJ2-7 | TRBV7-9 | ASRNRDYEQY
. | TRBJ2-2 | TRBV5-5 | ASSPLAGGPNTGELF
. | TRBJ2-7 | TRBV5-4 | ASRIPQGEQY
. | TRBJ1-4 | TRBV6-5 | ASSPDTVPNEKLF
. | TRBJ2-2 | TRBV15 | ATSHLVLGDTGELF
. | TRBJ2-5 | TRBV6-2/TRBV6-3 | ASSDRSIGETQY
few | TRBJ2-7 | TRBV7-6 | ASSARTPRGTEQY
. | TRBJ2-7 | TRBV13 | ASSLSGLASNEQY
. | TRBJ2-2 | TRBV12-5 | ASGFHVEGNTGELF
medium-sized | TRBJ2-7 | TRBV28 | ASSTTGIYEQY
few | TRBJ2-5 | TRBV29-1 | SEQGAGETQY
. | TRBJ2-7 | TRBV7-3 | ASSLGGGGYEQY
many | TRBJ2-7 | TRBV12-5 | ASAFRASPQVPSFGEQY
. | TRBJ1-1 | TRBV11-2 | ASSPLGTGVAEAF
once | TRBJ2-5 | TRBV6-6 | ASSRQGRETQY
few | TRBJ2-4 | TRBV20-1 | SASVGVGKNIQY
. | TRBJ1-1 | TRBV28 | ASSRSGATEAF
many | TRBJ2-3 | TRBV5-1 | ASSRGQGTDTQY
few | TRBJ2-1 | TRBV5-1 | ASSSKTSGGNEQF
. | TRBJ2-5 | TRBV14 | ASSNRDFKETQY
once | TRBJ2-3 | TRBV28 | ASRGTSWGLTDTQY
. | TRBJ2-5 | TRBV29-1 | SVLGLPQETQY
. | TRBJ2-7 | TRBV29-1 | SVEGQTSGNMAEQY
many | TRBJ2-3 | TRBV19 | ASSRQTIDTQY
. | TRBJ1-1 | TRBV20-1 | SASGDRVDTEAF
many | TRBJ2-5 | TRBV24-1 | ATSTEGETQY
. | TRBJ2-5 | TRBV7-8 | ASSLLRVQETQY
. | TRBJ2-3 | TRBV2 | ASSRLAGADTQY
many | TRBJ2-7 | TRBV23-1 | ASSGPDRATYEQY
medium-sized | TRBJ1-5 | TRBV19 | ASSIGTRNNQPQH
many | TRBJ1-3 | TRBV19 | ASSTIFGNTIY